Shown below are 30 T cell receptor beta chains from a single sample sequenced in a study of cytomegalovirus exposure and HLA in healthy donors. Here immunoSEQ multiplex PCR was the method, and the copy in TCRdb shows in-frame clones only, minus some. The repertoire holds about 120,000 clones, with around 86% as singletons. Sequenced: PBMCs. Receptors were obtained from a man aged 18 to 29 in good health and CMV-seronegative.

The chain employs TRBV4-1 and TRBJ1-2; 9 bases are shared with TRBD1. The germline CDR1 and CDR2 sequences are MGHRA and YSYEKL. The CDR3 spans 14 residues. V lost 4 bases, J lost 4 bases, and 4 bases stayed unmatched. The CDR3 here is CASSPRQGGYGYTF. CDR3 coding DNA: TGCGCCAGCAGCCCCCGACAGGGGGGCTATGGCTACACCTTC.

The rearrangement joins TRBV27 to TRBJ1-1; D is perhaps TRBD1 (6 bases). Trimming shortened V by 5 bases and J by 1 base, and 14 bases separated the two germline ends. The CDR3 totals 15 residues. Germline V gene data show CDR1 as MNHEY and CDR2 as SMNVEV (reference sequence). CDR3 DNA: TGTGCCAGCAGTCCCCCCTGGGGGCCGAACACTGAAGCTTTCTTT. Protein sequence: CASSPPWGPNTEAFF.

V is TRBV6-1 and J is TRBJ1-5, with a weak D call TRBD1 (5 bases). The CDR3 sequence is 14 residues long. Germline CDR1 and CDR2: MNHNS and SASEGT. The germline V and J ends were trimmed by 0 bases and 7 bases, with 10 bases remaining between them. CDR3 in amino acids: CASSEAGGGQPQHF. The CDR3 region has the DNA TGTGCCAGCAGTGAAGCGGGGGGTGGGCAGCCCCAGCATTTT.

The chain's CDR3 is CAWSSGGSSTDTQYF. The CDR3 coding sequence is TGTGCCTGGAGTTCCGGCGGCTCTAGCACAGATACGCAGTATTTT. The V call is TRBV30, the J call TRBJ2-3; D unresolved. V lost 2 bases to trimming and J lost 0 bases, with 12 bases between them. This CDR3 spans 15 amino acids. Germline V CDR1 and CDR2: GTSNPN, SVGIG (reference sequence).

The V and J genes are TRBV4-2 and TRBJ1-2, with TRBD1 matching over 8 bases. The V and J ends lost 0 bases and 8 bases, in that order; junction bases with no gene match: 5. The CDR3 totals 14 residues. The germline gives CDR1 LGHNA, CDR2 YNFKEQ. Written as DNA, the CDR3 is TGTGCCAGCAGCCAAGACTCAGGGGGCGGCGGCTACACCTTC. Protein: CASSQDSGGGGYTF.

The V call is TRBV6-1, the J call TRBJ2-4; no clear D. Per the germline V gene, CDR1 is MNHNS and CDR2 is SASEGT. Trimming took off 6 bases at V and 0 bases at J, with 9 bases between the two ends. This CDR3 is 14 amino acids long. The CDR3 here is CASSQVRAKNIQYF. CDR3 nucleotide sequence: TGTGCCAGCAGCCAGGTCCGAGCCAAAAACATTCAGTACTTC.

This chain connects TRBV5-1 to TRBJ2-1, with TRBD2 as a possible D gene (6 bases). Trimming removed 7 bases at V and 7 bases at J, with 24 bases between. This CDR3 spans 16 amino acids. Germline V gives CDR1 SGHRS, CDR2 YFSETQ. The CDR3 reads CASVEGTFGIRNEQFF. CDR3 bases: TGCGCCAGCGTGGAGGGCACCTTTGGGATCCGGAATGAGCAGTTCTTC.

Written as DNA, the CDR3 is TGTGCCAGCAGTTACCCAGGACAGCCAGACAATGAGCAGTTCTTC. Translated, it gives CASSYPGQPDNEQFF. The chain uses TRBV6-6 and TRBJ2-1; tentative D call: TRBD1 (6 bases). V lost 2 bases and J 5 bases, leaving 13 bases between the germline ends. Germline-derived CDR1 and CDR2 are MNHNY and SVGAGI (reference sequence). The CDR3 is 15 amino acids.

Here the CDR3 DNA reads TGTGCCAGCAGGAGTGGCAGGATTCAGCCCCAGCATTTT. Its translation is CASRSGRIQPQHF. The chain carries TRBV2 and TRBJ1-5; D unclear. Germline CDR1 and CDR2: SNHLY and FYNNEI. V lost 6 bases, J lost 6 bases, and 12 bases lay in between. This CDR3 region has 13 residues. Together with reference TRBV2 and TRBJ1-5, the CDR3 gives the full variable domain: EPEVTQTPSHQVTQMGQEVILRCVPISNHLYFYWYRQILGQKVEFLVSFYNNEISEKSEIFDDQFSVERPDGSNFTLKIRSTKLEDSAMYFCASRSGRIQPQHFGDGTRLSIL.

The V and J genes are TRBV12-5 and TRBJ1-1; D is perhaps TRBD1 (6 bases). There are 13 residues in the CDR3. CDR1 is LGHNT and CDR2 is FRNRAP in the germline V gene. The V end was cut by 3 bases, the J end by 4 bases, with 9 bases between. The CDR3 DNA reads as TGTGCTAGTGGTTTAGGGGGATCCACTGAAGCTTTCTTT. Translated: CASGLGGSTEAFF.

V is TRBV4-2 and J is TRBJ1-4; unclear D gene. The CDR3 spans 15 residues. Trimming removed 0 bases at V and 14 bases at J, with 19 bases between. CDR1 is LGHNA, CDR2 YNFKEQ, per germline. CDR3 sequence: CASSQDGQTTGFLFF. CDR3 sequence (DNA): TGTGCCAGCAGCCAAGATGGGCAGACCACGGGGTTTCTGTTTTTT.

This clone was counted between two and nine times. The chain combines TRBV19 with TRBJ1-4; D unclear. Trimming stripped 6 bases from V and 0 bases from J, with 14 bases between. The CDR3 has 16 amino acids. Germline V gives CDR1 LNHDA, CDR2 SQIVND (reference sequence). In nucleotides, the CDR3 is TGTGCCAGTAGAAAAGGGAGGGTTGCAACTAATGAAAAACTGTTTTTT. Translated, it gives CASRKGRVATNEKLFF.

J is TRBJ2-7 and V is TRBV9; possibly TRBD2 for D (6 bases). The CDR3 is 15 residues long. Germline CDR1 SGDLS, CDR2 YYNGEE. The V gene lost 4 bases and the J gene lost 4 bases, with 18 bases spanning the gap. The CDR3 region is CASSLQPGLAYEQYF. In DNA form, the CDR3 reads TGTGCCAGCAGCTTACAACCGGGACTGGCGTACGAGCAGTACTTC.

The table lists this clone with a few counts. The CDR3 region has the DNA TGTGCCAGTAGTGGGAGCCCCGGACAGGGGGTTCAGCCCCAGCATTTT. Its protein is CASSGSPGQGVQPQHF. The chain joins TRBV19 to TRBJ1-5, with 10 bases lining up with TRBD1. Germline CDR1 and CDR2: LNHDA and SQIVND (reference sequence). With V trimmed by 5 bases and J by 6 bases, 10 bases remained unmatched. The CDR3 length is 16 residues.

There are a few counts of this clone. V and J are TRBV28 and TRBJ1-3; the D gene is possibly TRBD1 (5 bases). Germline CDR1 and CDR2: MDHEN and SYDVKM. V was cut by 3 bases and J by 4 bases, with 13 bases left in between. CDR3 length equals 15 residues. This chain's CDR3 is CASSLSGVKGNTIYF. DNA of the CDR3: TGTGCCAGCAGTTTGTCGGGGGTAAAGGGAAACACCATATATTTT.

The chain joins TRBV30 to TRBJ2-1, with 10 bases that match TRBD2. V trimming: 4 bases; J trimming: 10 bases; junction bases outside the gene matches: 7. CDR1 and CDR2 from the germline V gene are GTSNPN and SVGIG (reference sequence). The CDR3 has 13 amino acids. The CDR3 DNA sequence: TGTGCCTGGACCAGGACTAGCGGCCGGGAGCAGTTCTTC. Its translation is CAWTRTSGREQFF.

This rearrangement joins TRBV18 to TRBJ2-5; D is unclear. Looked up from germline, CDR1 is KGHSH and CDR2 is LQKENI. Trimming took off 3 bases at V and 3 bases at J, with 5 bases between the two ends. This CDR3 comprises 12 residues. CDR3 DNA sequence: TGTGCCAGCTCACCTGGCAAAGAGACCCAGTACTTC. Translation: CASSPGKETQYF.

This chain uses TRBV6-6 with TRBJ1-6; 9 bases line up with TRBD1. The CDR3 totals 13 residues. Losses at the gene ends were 11 bases for V and 7 bases for J; bases not matched to a gene: 6. Germline V CDR1 and CDR2: MNHNY, SVGAGI (reference sequence). The CDR3 loop is CAGRQGENSPLHF. CDR3 bases: TGTGCCGGAAGACAGGGGGAGAATTCACCCCTCCACTTT.

This clone was observed a single time. This sequence joins TRBV7-2 and TRBJ2-5, with D possibly matching TRBD2 (6 bases). Germline V gives CDR1 SGHTA, CDR2 FQGNSA. This CDR3 spans 15 amino acids. The V gene lost 5 bases and the J gene lost 5 bases, with 18 bases spanning the gap. CDR3 coding DNA: TGTGCCAGCAGCCCCCCGGGACTGAGCCTGGAGACCCAGTACTTC. Translating it yields CASSPPGLSLETQYF.

J is TRBJ2-3 and V is TRBV5-4, with 7 nucleotides matching TRBD1. CDR1 is SGHNT and CDR2 is YYREEE in the germline V gene (reference sequence). The CDR3 loop spans 16 amino acids. The ends lost 0 bases at V and 0 bases at J; junction bases unmatched: 4. The CDR3 nucleotides read TGTGCCAGCAGCTTGGGGACAGGCACTAGCACAGATACGCAGTATTTT. This sequence encodes CASSLGTGTSTDTQYF.

The genes are TRBV14 and TRBJ1-5, with unresolved D. V was shortened by 5 bases and J by 0 bases, with 17 bases between the two germline ends. CDR3 length: 17 residues. Germline CDR1 is SGHDN and CDR2 is FVKESK. CDR3 sequence reads: CASSYSENNYSNQPQHF. As DNA, the CDR3 is TGTGCCAGCAGCTACTCGGAGAACAATTATAGCAATCAGCCCCAGCATTTT.

This chain uses TRBV4-1 with TRBJ1-3; possible D gene TRBD1, 6 bases. Germline CDR1 reads MGHRA; CDR2 reads YSYEKL. The CDR3 sequence is 15 residues long. The V gene lost 4 bases and the J gene lost 1 base, with 11 bases spanning the gap. The CDR3 loop reads CASSPQGQSGNTIYF. The CDR3 nucleotides are TGCGCCAGCAGCCCCCAGGGGCAGTCTGGAAACACCATATATTTT.

This rearrangement joins TRBV5-1 to TRBJ2-1; the D is unclear. The CDR3 consists of 13 residues. CDR1 is SGHRS, CDR2 YFSETQ, per germline. Trimming took 2 bases from V and 7 from J, leaving 10 bases between them. CDR3 loop: CASSFISQNEQFF. CDR3 bases: TGCGCCAGCAGCTTTATCTCCCAGAATGAGCAGTTCTTC.

The chain links TRBV25-1 to TRBJ1-1; maybe TRBD1 (6 bases). Between the trimmed V and J ends, which lost 3 bases and 4 bases, there was a span of 12 bases. Germline V CDR1 and CDR2: MGHDK, SYGVNS. The CDR3 extends over 14 amino acids. CDR3 sequence: CASSEPGELTEAFF. The CDR3 DNA is TGTGCCAGCAGTGAGCCAGGGGAGCTCACTGAAGCTTTCTTT.

The chain recombines TRBV9 with TRBJ2-5; unclear D gene. The germline V and J ends were trimmed by 0 bases and 5 bases, with 8 bases remaining between them. Germline V gene lookup returns CDR1 SGDLS and CDR2 YYNGEE. The CDR3 sequence is 13 residues long. CDR3 loop: CASSVAELETQYF. The DNA for the CDR3 is TGTGCCAGCAGCGTAGCGGAGTTGGAGACCCAGTACTTC.

The genes are TRBV29-1 and TRBJ2-2; no firm D call. The CDR3 length is 13 residues. Trimming took off 6 bases at V and 4 bases at J, with 12 bases between the two ends. From germline, CDR1 is SQVTM and CDR2 ANQGSEA. The CDR3 sequence: CSVNGRPTGELFF. Here the CDR3 DNA reads TGCAGCGTGAATGGCAGGCCCACCGGGGAGCTGTTTTTT.

V is TRBV7-2 and J is TRBJ2-3; possible D gene TRBD2, 6 bases. This CDR3 contains 15 residues. With 3 bases removed from V and 2 bases from J, the gap between germline ends came to 12 bases. Germline lookup yields CDR1 SGHTA and CDR2 FQGNSA. Written as DNA, the CDR3 is TGTGCCAGCAGCTTCGACGGGAGCCACACAGATACGCAGTATTTT. Its translation is CASSFDGSHTDTQYF.

V usage is TRBV30 and J usage is TRBJ2-7, with a possible D match to TRBD2 (6 bases). This CDR3 has 12 residues. Germline V gene sequence: CDR1 GTSNPN, CDR2 SVGIG (reference sequence). Trimming shortened V by 7 bases and J by 0 bases, and 10 bases separated the two germline ends. The CDR3 DNA sequence: TGTGCCTTAGCGGAGAGCTCCTACGAGCAGTACTTC. Protein product: CALAESSYEQYF.

The chain carries TRBV9 and TRBJ2-5; tentative D call: TRBD2 (5 bases). The V end was cut by 2 bases, the J end by 0 bases, with 11 bases between. The CDR3 covers 15 residues. Germline CDR1 and CDR2: SGDLS and YYNGEE. CDR3 region: CASSVELGHQETQYF. The DNA of the CDR3 is TGTGCCAGCAGCGTGGAACTAGGACACCAAGAGACCCAGTACTTC.

This clone appeared a few times. The genes are TRBV5-1 and TRBJ2-2; 10 nucleotides align to TRBD2. This CDR3 is built from 18 residues. Germline assignment: CDR1 SGHRS and CDR2 YFSETQ. The V gene end was trimmed by 4 bases and the J gene end by 2 bases; junction bases not matched to a gene: 11. CDR3 loop: CASSLDSLAGVNTGELFF. The CDR3 coding sequence is TGCGCCAGCAGCCTGGACTCCCTAGCGGGGGTCAACACCGGGGAGCTGTTTTTT. Complete variable domain (other parts from reference TRBV5-1 and TRBJ2-2): KAGVTQTPRYLIKTRGQQVTLSCSPISGHRSVSWYQQTPGQGLQFLFEYFSETQRNKGNFPGRFSGRQFSNSRSEMNVSTLELGDSALYLCASSLDSLAGVNTGELFFGEGSRLTVL.